These 6 T cell receptor beta chains were all obtained from the same sample, sequenced in a study of blood T cell repertoires in COVID-19. This table comes from immunoSEQ multiplex PCR, and its TCRdb copy is limited to in-frame clones, with some not included. The repertoire consists of roughly 260,000 clones, with roughly 90% occurring once and the leading ten covering approximately 2.1%. Material: peripheral blood. These receptors were taken from a middle-aged woman who had recovered from COVID-19.

The chain couples TRBV6-2 or TRBV6-3 to TRBJ1-5; TRBD1 matches at 10 bases. From germline, CDR1 is MNHEY and CDR2 SVGEGT. Unmatched junction bases numbered 4, after V lost 5 bases and J lost 6 bases. The CDR3 consists of 14 residues. CDR3 sequence reads: CASSRDRGLQPQHF. The CDR3 DNA reads TGTGCCAGCAGTCGAGACAGGGGGCTTCAGCCCCAGCATTTT.

This rearrangement joins TRBV14 to TRBJ2-7; TRBD2 aligns across 7 bases. Trimming at V came to 3 bases and at J to 6 bases, leaving 11 bases not matched to a gene. The CDR3 sequence is 15 residues long. Per the germline V gene, CDR1 is SGHDN and CDR2 is FVKESK. The CDR3 spells CASSHGEGFRLEQYF. The CDR3 DNA sequence: TGTGCCAGCAGCCATGGGGAGGGCTTTCGACTCGAGCAGTACTTC.

This rearrangement joins TRBV7-9 to TRBJ2-7; possibly TRBD1 for D (6 bases). In germline, CDR1 is SEHNR, CDR2 FQNEAQ (reference sequence). This CDR3 region has 15 residues. V was clipped by 5 bases and J by 2 bases, with 16 bases between them. The CDR3 loop is CASSLLRGSTYEQYF. The CDR3 region has the DNA TGTGCCAGCAGCCTACTCAGGGGATCCACCTACGAGCAGTACTTC. Looking up the rest from reference TRBV7-9 and TRBJ2-7 gives the full variable domain: DTGVSQNPRHKITKRGQNVTFRCDPISEHNRLYWYRQTLGQGPEFLTYFQNEAQLEKSRLLSDRFSAERPKGSFSTLEIQRTEQGDSAMYLCASSLLRGSTYEQYFGPGTRLTVT.

The chain joins TRBV24-1 to TRBJ2-1; 7 positions agree with TRBD1. Germline lookup yields CDR1 KGHDR and CDR2 SFDVKD. The V and J ends lost 4 bases and 9 bases, in that order; junction bases with no gene match: 8. The CDR3 is made up of 14 amino acids. For the CDR3, the DNA is TGTGCCACCAGTGACCCCGGGACAGTTGGTGAGCAGTTCTTC. Translated: CATSDPGTVGEQFF.

The J gene is TRBJ2-5, the V gene TRBV11-1; D is possibly TRBD1 (5 bases). V lost 2 bases, J lost 3 bases, and 10 bases lay in between. This CDR3 region has 14 residues. CDR1 SGHAT and CDR2 FQDESV come from the germline V gene (reference sequence). The CDR3 nucleotides read TGTGCCAGCAGCTTATGGGCAGGGAAAGAGACCCAGTACTTC. It codes for CASSLWAGKETQYF.

The V gene is TRBV6-2 or TRBV6-3, the J gene TRBJ1-5; D perhaps matches TRBD1 (6 bases). Germline CDR1 is MNHEY and CDR2 is SVGEGT. This CDR3 comprises 16 residues. V was clipped by 0 bases and J by 5 bases, with 14 bases between them. The CDR3 DNA reads as TGTGCCAGCAGTTACTCCCAGGACAGCCCCTATCAGCCCCAGCATTTT. It codes for CASSYSQDSPYQPQHF.